This T cell receptor (beta chain) was sequenced during a study of cytomegalovirus exposure and HLA in healthy donors. The primer mix had 60 Vbeta and 13 Jbeta primers. The data were produced by immunoSEQ multiplex PCR, yet TCRdb's version contains in-frame clones alone and is incomplete. The repertoire holds about 200,000 clones, with over 60% as singletons. Overall study results and limits: Reports showed the classifier diagnosing cytomegalovirus status with high specificity and sensitivity. Later, an analysis showed that TCR beta chains associated with HLA were more clonally expanded than others that were equally common.

With respect to this clone: Its antigen is not known.

Germline CDR1 reads LNHDA; CDR2 reads SQIVND (reference sequence). This CDR3 has 14 residues. Trimming removed 5 bases at V and 1 base at J, with 10 bases between. The chain has TRBV19 and TRBJ2-3; D remains ambiguous. The material sequenced was PBMCs. The sequence was obtained from a man aged 18 to 29 in good health and CMV-seronegative. CDR3 amino acids: CASSWSSGTDTQYF. CDR3 in DNA: TGTGCCAGTAGTTGGTCGAGCGGCACAGATACGCAGTATTTT.